Below are 6 T cell receptor beta chains sequenced from a single sample in a study of cytomegalovirus exposure and HLA in healthy donors (dated by TCRdb to the late 2010s). Library construction relied on the immunoSEQ multiplex PCR assay. For the multiplex PCR, a mixture combining 60 forward primers for TCR Vbeta segments and 13 reverse primers for TCR Jbeta segments was used. Here the immuneACCESS table is served through TCRdb, limited to in-frame sequences with V and J called. Missing clones are a known gap in these copies; in checked studies unresolved V genes cover under half, and the rest lacks a known reason. The sample includes under 95,000 clones, with under 80% observed a single time. Around 2.1% of the sample is taken by the ten largest. The material sequenced was PBMCs. Receptors were obtained from a boy aged 5-17 years in good health and CMV-seronegative.

The genes are TRBV27 and TRBJ1-5; perhaps TRBD1 as D (5 bases). The CDR3 is 14 residues long. With 2 bases removed from V and 5 bases from J, the gap between germline ends came to 10 bases. The germline V gene has CDR1 MNHEY and CDR2 SMNVEV (reference sequence). The CDR3 loop is CASSLTGSDQPQHF. The CDR3 nucleotides are TGTGCCAGCAGTTTAACAGGCAGCGATCAGCCCCAGCATTTT.

The V gene is TRBV4-1, the J gene TRBJ1-4; 8 bases match TRBD1. Germline CDR1 MGHRA, CDR2 YSYEKL. J lost 8 bases, V lost 1 base, and 15 bases had no gene match. The CDR3 is made up of 18 amino acids. This chain's CDR3 is CASSQVGPPLTGAEKLFF. CDR3 DNA: TGCGCCAGCAGCCAAGTTGGGCCCCCTCTGACAGGGGCAGAAAAACTGTTTTTT.

This clone was recorded only once. This chain connects TRBV4-1 to TRBJ2-5; TRBD1 matches at 9 bases. The CDR3 has 15 residues. Germline CDR1 MGHRA, CDR2 YSYEKL. V shed 5 bases and J 4 bases; nucleotides not matched to a gene: 8. CDR3 coding DNA: TGCGCCAGCAGCTGGGGACAGGGAACAGGAGAGACCCAGTACTTC. As protein: CASSWGQGTGETQYF.

The chain's CDR3 is CASSVWSGGIHSTDTQYF. CDR3 sequence (DNA): TGTGCCAGCAGCGTATGGAGCGGGGGTATACATAGCACAGATACGCAGTATTTT. The chain joins TRBV9 to TRBJ2-3, with 8 bases matching TRBD2. J lost 0 bases, V lost 1 base, and 10 bases had no gene match. Germline CDR1 reads SGDLS; CDR2 reads YYNGEE. CDR3 length: 18 residues.

The chain carries TRBV19 and TRBJ2-2; 10 bases agree with TRBD1. V gave up 5 bases and J gave up 7 bases; unmatched junction bases: 7. The CDR3 contains 15 residues. The germline V gene has CDR1 LNHDA and CDR2 SQIVND (reference sequence). CDR3 in DNA: TGTGCCAGTAGTGTCAGACAGGGGGCTGGCGGGGAGCTGTTTTTT. Translation: CASSVRQGAGGELFF.

The chain employs TRBV7-2 and TRBJ2-1, with a tentative D call TRBD2 (5 bases). Germline V gene lookup returns CDR1 SGHTA and CDR2 FQGNSA. The CDR3 has 14 residues. V was trimmed by 3 bases and J by 9 bases, leaving 15 bases between them. In nucleotides, the CDR3 is TGTGCCAGCAGCTTGATTGAGGGAGCGAGTGAGCAGTTCTTC. Its protein is CASSLIEGASEQFF.